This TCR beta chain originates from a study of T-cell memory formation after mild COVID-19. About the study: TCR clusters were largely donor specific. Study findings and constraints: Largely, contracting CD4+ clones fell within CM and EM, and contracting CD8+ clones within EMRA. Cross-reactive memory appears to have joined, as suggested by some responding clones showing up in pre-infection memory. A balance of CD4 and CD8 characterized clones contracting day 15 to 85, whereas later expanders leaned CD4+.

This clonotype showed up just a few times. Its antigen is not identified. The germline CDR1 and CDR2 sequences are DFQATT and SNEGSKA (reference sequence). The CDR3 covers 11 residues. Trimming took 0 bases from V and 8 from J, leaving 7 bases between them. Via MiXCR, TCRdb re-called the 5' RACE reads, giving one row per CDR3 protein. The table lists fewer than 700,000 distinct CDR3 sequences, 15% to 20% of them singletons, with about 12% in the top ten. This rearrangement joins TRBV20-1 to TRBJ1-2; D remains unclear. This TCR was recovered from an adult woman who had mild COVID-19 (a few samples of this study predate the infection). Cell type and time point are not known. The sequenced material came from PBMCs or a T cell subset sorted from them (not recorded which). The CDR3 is CSARDPSGYTF. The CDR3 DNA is TGCAGTGCTAGAGATCCCTCGGGCTACACCTTC.